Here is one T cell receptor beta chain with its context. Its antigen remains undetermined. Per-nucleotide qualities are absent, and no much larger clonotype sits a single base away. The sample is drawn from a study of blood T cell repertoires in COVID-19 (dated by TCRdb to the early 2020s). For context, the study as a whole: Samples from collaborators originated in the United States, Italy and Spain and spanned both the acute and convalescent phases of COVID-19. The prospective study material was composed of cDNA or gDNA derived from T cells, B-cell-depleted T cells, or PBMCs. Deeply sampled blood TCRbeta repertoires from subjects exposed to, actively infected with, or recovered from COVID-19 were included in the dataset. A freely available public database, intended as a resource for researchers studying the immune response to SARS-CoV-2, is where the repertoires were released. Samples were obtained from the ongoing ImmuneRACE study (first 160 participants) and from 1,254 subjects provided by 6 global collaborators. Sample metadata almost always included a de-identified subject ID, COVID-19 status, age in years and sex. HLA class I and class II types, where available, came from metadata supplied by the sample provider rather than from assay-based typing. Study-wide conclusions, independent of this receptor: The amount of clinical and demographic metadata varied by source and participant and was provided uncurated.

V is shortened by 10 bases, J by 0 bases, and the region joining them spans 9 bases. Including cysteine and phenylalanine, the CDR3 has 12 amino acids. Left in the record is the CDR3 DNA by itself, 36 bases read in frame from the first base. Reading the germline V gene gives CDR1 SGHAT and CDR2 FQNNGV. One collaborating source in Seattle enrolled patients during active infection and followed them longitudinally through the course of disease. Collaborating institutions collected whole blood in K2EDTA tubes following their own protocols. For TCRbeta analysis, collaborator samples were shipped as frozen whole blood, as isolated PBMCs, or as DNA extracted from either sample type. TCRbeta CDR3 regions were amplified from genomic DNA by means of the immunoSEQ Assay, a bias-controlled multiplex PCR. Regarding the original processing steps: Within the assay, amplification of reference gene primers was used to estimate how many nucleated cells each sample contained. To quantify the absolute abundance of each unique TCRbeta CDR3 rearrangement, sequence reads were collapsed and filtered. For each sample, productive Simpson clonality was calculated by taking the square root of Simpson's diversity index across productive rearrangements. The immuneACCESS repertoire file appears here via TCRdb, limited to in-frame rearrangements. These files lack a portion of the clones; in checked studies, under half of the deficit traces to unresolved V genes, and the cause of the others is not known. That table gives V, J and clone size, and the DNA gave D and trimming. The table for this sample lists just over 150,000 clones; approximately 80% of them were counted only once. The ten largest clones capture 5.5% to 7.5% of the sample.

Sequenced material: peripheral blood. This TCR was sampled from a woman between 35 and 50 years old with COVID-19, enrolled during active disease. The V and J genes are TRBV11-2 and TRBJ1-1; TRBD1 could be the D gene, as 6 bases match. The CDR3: CATGQMNTEAFF. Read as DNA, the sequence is TGTGCCACAGGACAGATGAACACTGAAGCTTTCTTT.